This passage covers 23 T cell receptor beta chains from one sample sequenced in a study of blood T cell repertoires in COVID-19. Here immunoSEQ multiplex PCR was the method, and the copy in TCRdb shows in-frame clones only, minus some. The table lists 150,000 or so clones, 70% to 85% of them singletons. Sequenced: peripheral blood. These receptors originate from a woman aged 45-60 years with acute or convalescent COVID-19.

This chain uses TRBV5-1 with TRBJ1-1; 7 bases fit TRBD1. This CDR3 region has 13 residues. The germline gives CDR1 SGHRS, CDR2 YFSETQ. With 4 bases clipped from V and 5 bases from J, the junction kept 5 bases outside the gene matches. The CDR3 loop reads CASSREGQTEAFF. The CDR3 DNA reads as TGCGCCAGCAGCAGAGAGGGACAGACTGAAGCTTTCTTT.

The chain carries TRBV5-6 and TRBJ1-2; 10 nucleotides align to TRBD1. Germline CDR1 SGHDT, CDR2 YYEEEE. J was trimmed by 4 bases and V by 4 bases; bases with no gene match: 7. CDR3 length equals 15 residues. CDR3 sequence reads: CASSNRDRGSYGYTF. The CDR3 nucleotides are TGTGCCAGCAGCAACCGGGACAGGGGAAGCTATGGCTACACCTTC. The full variable domain, with the rest looked up from reference TRBV5-6 and TRBJ1-2, is DAGVTQSPTHLIKTRGQQVTLRCSPKSGHDTVSWYQQALGQGPQFIFQYYEEEERQRGNFPDRFSGHQFPNYSSELNVNALLLGDSALYLCASSNRDRGSYGYTFGSGTRLTVV.

Worth noting for this clone: At one end, the junction sequence differs from germline, possibly due to a read error. The chain joins TRBV7-9 to TRBJ1-2, with 7 bases matching TRBD1. CDR1 SEHNR and CDR2 FQNEAQ come from the germline V gene (reference sequence). CDR3 length: 15 amino acids. The CDR3 here is CASTLTTGQGYGYTF. CDR3 nucleotides: TGTGCCAGCACCTTAACGACAGGGCAAGGATATGGCTACACCTTC.

This chain links TRBV19 with TRBJ2-3, with 11 bases fitting TRBD2. Per the germline V gene, CDR1 is LNHDA and CDR2 is SQIVND (reference sequence). The CDR3 runs 15 residues. V lost 7 bases to trimming and J lost 4 bases; unmatched junction nucleotides: 7. This CDR3 is CASTELAGVPDTQYF. CDR3 DNA: TGTGCCAGTACCGAACTAGCGGGAGTGCCAGATACGCAGTATTTT. Drawing the rest from reference TRBV19 and TRBJ2-3, the complete variable domain is DGGITQSPKYLFRKEGQNVTLSCEQNLNHDAMYWYRQDPGQGLRLIYYSQIVNDFQKGDIAEGYSVSREKKESFPLTVTSAQKNPTAFYLCASTELAGVPDTQYFGPGTRLTVL.

The rearrangement uses TRBV10-3 and TRBJ2-2; D may be TRBD1 (5 bases). Trimming took off 0 bases at V and 3 bases at J, with 8 bases between the two ends. The CDR3 has 15 amino acids. Per germline, CDR1 ENHRY and CDR2 SYGVKD. As DNA, the CDR3 is TGTGCCATCAGTGAGTCGGGGCATCACACCGGGGAGCTGTTTTTT. Amino acid sequence: CAISESGHHTGELFF.

This clone came up once. This chain uses TRBV19 with TRBJ2-3, with TRBD1 matching over 9 bases. Germline V lookup: CDR1 LNHDA, CDR2 SQIVND (reference sequence). This CDR3 region has 13 residues. The ends lost 5 bases at V and 8 bases at J; junction bases unmatched: 5. CDR3 sequence: CASSSQGAGTQYF. In nucleotides, the CDR3 is TGTGCCAGTAGTTCACAGGGGGCTGGTACGCAGTATTTT.

This chain uses TRBV27 with TRBJ1-1, with no clear D. Germline CDR1 reads MNHEY; CDR2 reads SMNVEV (reference sequence). The germline V and J ends were trimmed by 2 bases and 5 bases, with 15 bases remaining between them. The CDR3 sequence is 15 residues long. CDR3 in amino acids: CASSLRRIRHTEAFF. The CDR3 DNA sequence: TGTGCCAGCAGTTTAAGGAGAATTCGGCATACTGAAGCTTTCTTT.

This chain uses TRBV19 with TRBJ2-7; TRBD2 agrees at 13 bases. V shed 3 bases and J 1 base; nucleotides not matched to a gene: 9. This CDR3 region has 18 residues. Per the germline V gene, CDR1 is LNHDA and CDR2 is SQIVND (reference sequence). The CDR3 DNA is TGTGCCAGTAGTATCCACGGACTAGCGGGAGTCAGATCCTACGAGCAGTACTTC. This gives the protein CASSIHGLAGVRSYEQYF.

This chain uses TRBV4-3 with TRBJ1-1, with a tentative D call TRBD1 (6 bases). The CDR3 spans 15 residues. The germline V and J ends were trimmed by 2 bases and 1 base, with 11 bases remaining between them. Germline-derived CDR1 and CDR2 are LGHNA and YSLEER. CDR3 in amino acids: CASSQQYRENTEAFF. The CDR3 DNA reads as TGCGCCAGCAGCCAACAATACAGGGAGAACACTGAAGCTTTCTTT.

V is TRBV11-2 and J is TRBJ1-4, with 7 nucleotides matching TRBD1. This CDR3 region has 15 residues. With V trimmed by 6 bases and J by 0 bases, 4 bases remained unmatched. Germline V gives CDR1 SGHAT, CDR2 FQNNGV. The CDR3 loop is CASRKGQATNEKLFF. The CDR3 nucleotides are TGTGCCAGCAGAAAAGGACAGGCAACTAATGAAAAACTGTTTTTT. The full variable domain, completed using reference TRBV11-2 and TRBJ1-4, is EAGVAQSPRYKIIEKRQSVAFWCNPISGHATLYWYQQILGQGPKLLIQFQNNGVVDDSQLPKDRFSAERLKGVDSTLKIQPAKLEDSAVYLCASRKGQATNEKLFFGSGTQLSVL.

This chain connects TRBV27 to TRBJ2-5; possibly TRBD2 for D (6 bases). The germline gives CDR1 MNHEY, CDR2 SMNVEV (reference sequence). V lost 8 bases to trimming and J lost 3 bases, with 13 bases between them. The length of the CDR3 is 13 residues. The CDR3 DNA sequence: TGTGCCAGCGGGGGGACGTCGGAAGAGACCCAGTACTTC. It yields the protein CASGGTSEETQYF.

This clone has a single count. The V and J genes are TRBV3-1 (or the pseudogene TRBV3-2) and TRBJ1-6; no clear D gene. Germline-derived CDR1 and CDR2 are LGHDT and YNNKEL (reference sequence). The CDR3 has 13 residues. V lost 4 bases and J lost 5, with 6 bases in between. The CDR3 sequence is CASSPRDNSPLHF. The DNA for the CDR3 is TGTGCCAGCAGCCCCCGGGATAATTCACCCCTCCACTTT.

The V and J genes are TRBV3-1 (or the pseudogene TRBV3-2) and TRBJ2-5, with D possibly being TRBD2 (5 bases). The V gene lost 4 bases and the J gene lost 2 bases, with 11 bases spanning the gap. The CDR3 is 14 residues long. The germline V gene has CDR1 LGHDT and CDR2 YNNKEL (reference sequence). The CDR3 region is CASSLWTFQETQYF. Here the CDR3 DNA reads TGTGCCAGCAGCCTTTGGACTTTTCAAGAGACCCAGTACTTC.

This chain joins TRBV7-2 and TRBJ2-2; D possibly corresponds to TRBD1 (6 bases). Germline CDR1 and CDR2: SGHTA and FQGNSA. V gave up 5 bases and J gave up 1 base, with 8 bases separating them. There are 14 residues in the CDR3. The CDR3 region has the DNA TGTGCCAGCAGCAAGGACAGGAACACCGGGGAGCTGTTTTTT. As protein: CASSKDRNTGELFF.

This clone was seen only once. The chain employs TRBV24-1 and TRBJ1-2; weak D call: TRBD1 (5 bases). CDR3 size: 15 residues. Per the germline V gene, CDR1 is KGHDR and CDR2 is SFDVKD. Trimming stripped 7 bases from V and 5 bases from J, with 19 bases between. CDR3 sequence reads: CATSTPGGASYGYTF. The CDR3 nucleotides are TGTGCCACCAGCACACCCGGAGGGGCAAGTTATGGCTACACCTTC.

V is TRBV5-8 and J is TRBJ2-3; D might be TRBD2 (5 bases). The CDR3 spans 15 residues. CDR1 and CDR2 (germline): SGHTS, YDEGEE. Trimming removed 4 bases at V and 6 bases at J, with 18 bases between. CDR3 loop: CASSQRFGPSDTQYF. In DNA, the CDR3 is TGTGCCAGCAGCCAGCGGTTTGGACCCTCCGATACGCAGTATTTT.

Regarding this clone: Because the CDR3 is missing its conserved closing phenylalanine or tryptophan, this is likely a read error. The V call is TRBV29-1, the J call TRBJ1-2; no firm D call. Trimming shortened V by 7 bases and J by 8 bases, and 14 bases separated the two germline ends. This CDR3 comprises 11 residues. The germline gives CDR1 SQVTM, CDR2 ANQGSEA. CDR3 protein: CSAYPAEGYTL. The CDR3 coding sequence is TGCAGCGCTTATCCGGCAGAGGGCTACACCCTC.

This rearrangement joins TRBV5-1 to TRBJ2-2, with 13 bases identical to TRBD2. The germline V gene has CDR1 SGHRS and CDR2 YFSETQ. V shed 0 bases, J shed 2 bases, and the junction held 1 base outside the gene matches. The CDR3 consists of 17 residues. CDR3 loop: CASSLGLAGGNTGELFF. In DNA, the CDR3 is TGCGCCAGCAGCTTGGGACTAGCGGGAGGTAACACCGGGGAGCTGTTTTTT.

The gene calls are TRBV2 and TRBJ1-6; D is uncertain. This CDR3 contains 13 residues. Germline lookup yields CDR1 SNHLY and CDR2 FYNNEI. Trimming took 5 bases from V and 8 from J, leaving 10 bases between them. In nucleotides, the CDR3 is TGTGCCAGCAGTCCGGACTTAGATTCACCCCTCCACTTT. Protein product: CASSPDLDSPLHF.

The chain combines TRBV24-1 with TRBJ2-1, with unresolved D. The CDR3 sequence is 15 residues long. V was trimmed by 4 bases and J by 6 bases, leaving 15 bases between them. The germline V gene has CDR1 KGHDR and CDR2 SFDVKD. The CDR3: CATSDGFLNPNEQFF. The DNA for the CDR3 is TGTGCCACCAGTGACGGGTTCCTGAATCCCAATGAGCAGTTCTTC.

V is TRBV12-5 and J is TRBJ2-7; 10 bases align to TRBD1. The CDR3 length is 17 residues. J was trimmed by 3 bases and V by 0 bases; bases with no gene match: 8. In germline, CDR1 is LGHNT, CDR2 FRNRAP. CDR3 region: CASGLVWGQGMSYEQYF. The DNA for the CDR3 is TGTGCTAGTGGTTTGGTATGGGGACAGGGGATGAGCTACGAGCAGTACTTC.

Remarks on this clone: One junction end disagrees with the germline gene, perhaps due to a read error. DNA for the CDR3: TGCAGCGTTGAACTGCAGGGTAGGCACTTC. It encodes CSVELQGRHF. The V and J genes are TRBV29-1 and TRBJ2-7; a possible D gene is TRBD1 (5 bases). The CDR3 spans 10 residues. The germline V gene has CDR1 SQVTM and CDR2 ANQGSEA.

The sample holds a few counts of this clone. The chain carries TRBV11-3 and TRBJ1-5; weak D call: TRBD1 (5 bases). CDR1 is SGHNT and CDR2 is YENEEA in the germline V gene. The CDR3 is made up of 15 amino acids. V lost 4 bases, J lost 6 bases, and 16 bases lay in between. CDR3 residues: CASSSKVRGIQPQHF. The CDR3 nucleotides are TGTGCCAGCAGCTCTAAGGTCCGGGGGATTCAGCCCCAGCATTTT.